Listed here are 14 T cell receptor beta chains from one sample, sequenced in a study of T-cell reconstitution after alpha-beta-depleted transplantation in children. During its preparation, the TCRbeta library received unique molecular identifiers. MiXCR, run by TCRdb on the PCR reads, gives a single entry per CDR3 protein. The data contain fewer than 700,000 distinct CDR3 sequences, 10% to 15% of them seen just once; the ten biggest clones take up approximately 2%. This material consisted of PBMCs, mostly from graft donor cells, taken 360 days after TCRalphabeta/CD19-depleted stem cell transplant. The receptor source for this set is a male patient aged 10 to 17 who had a stem cell transplant for acute myeloid leukemia, so the T cells may come from the graft donor.

The chain combines TRBV20-1 with TRBJ2-5; 7 positions match TRBD2. Trimming removed 2 bases from V and 5 bases from J; junction bases left unmatched: 8. Germline CDR1 is DFQATT and CDR2 is SNEGSKA (reference sequence). The CDR3 runs to 14 residues. The CDR3 DNA sequence: TGCAGTGCTAGACCTTCGGGGGGAGCTGAGACCCAGTACTTC. It specifies CSARPSGGAETQYF.

To note about this clonotype: This could be a read error, since a much larger clone is one nucleotide away. The chain employs TRBV7-7 and TRBJ2-1; TRBD2 matches 7 bases. CDR3 length: 14 amino acids. The germline gives CDR1 SSHAT, CDR2 FNYEAQ (reference sequence). The CDR3 loop is CASPGGLGWNEEFF. The CDR3 DNA sequence: TGTGCTAGTCCGGGGGGACTGGGCTGGAATGAGGAGTTCTTC. The full variable domain, in which reference TRBV7-7 and TRBJ2-1 provide the parts outside the CDR3, is GAGVSQSPRYKVTKRGQDVTLRCDPISSHATLYWYQQALGQGPEFLTYFNYEAQPDKSGLPSDRFSAERPEGSISTLTIQRTEQRDSAMYRCASPGGLGWNEEFFGPGTRLTVL.

The chain carries TRBV11-2 and TRBJ2-5; 7 bases map to TRBD2. V lost 0 bases to trimming and J lost 2 bases; unmatched junction nucleotides: 6. CDR1 is SGHAT and CDR2 is FQNNGV in the germline V gene. CDR3 length: 16 amino acids. CDR3 nucleotides: TGTGCCAGCAGCTTAGAGGCTAGCGGTAAACAAGAGACCCAGTACTTC. This sequence encodes CASSLEASGKQETQYF.

The count of this clonotype is one. This clone may be a read error of a much larger clone one base away. V gene TRBV3-1 combines with J gene TRBJ2-4; 8 nucleotides line up with TRBD1. Germline V lookup: CDR1 LGHDT, CDR2 YNNKEL (reference sequence). This CDR3 region has 16 residues. Here the CDR3 DNA reads TGTGCCGGCAGCCAGGGGGCCCGAGCGTCCAAAAACATTCAGTACTTC. This gives the protein CAGSQGARASKNIQYF.

The sample holds a few counts of this clonotype. The rearrangement joins TRBV5-6 to TRBJ2-7; 10 bases are shared with TRBD1. There are 13 residues in the CDR3. Per the germline V gene, CDR1 is SGHDT and CDR2 is YYEEEE. V lost 4 bases to trimming and J lost 5 bases; unmatched junction nucleotides: 3. The CDR3 reads CASSEGTGDEQYF. In DNA form, the CDR3 reads TGTGCCAGCAGCGAAGGGACAGGGGACGAGCAGTACTTC.

In its sample, this clonotype was seen many times. The V gene is TRBV20-1, the J gene TRBJ2-4; D is perhaps TRBD2 (6 bases). Germline V gene lookup returns CDR1 DFQATT and CDR2 SNEGSKA (reference sequence). V lost 3 bases and J lost 0, with 12 bases in between. The CDR3 totals 15 residues. Here the CDR3 reads CSARGGSPAKNIQYF. The CDR3 DNA reads as TGCAGTGCTAGGGGAGGATCCCCAGCCAAAAACATTCAGTACTTC.

The chain is built from TRBV5-1 and TRBJ2-2, with D perhaps assigned TRBD1 or TRBD2 (5 bases each). CDR1 and CDR2 from the germline V gene are SGHRS and YFSETQ. Trimming removed 0 bases at V and 2 bases at J, with 11 bases between. The CDR3 spans 16 residues. The CDR3 reads CASSLARGVNTGELFF. CDR3 nucleotides: TGCGCCAGCAGCTTGGCTAGAGGGGTTAACACCGGGGAGCTGTTTTTT.

This clonotype was seen a handful of times. J is TRBJ2-7 and V is TRBV20-1, with 7 bases matching TRBD2. CDR1 DFQATT and CDR2 SNEGSKA come from the germline V gene (reference sequence). V gave up 6 bases and J gave up 0 bases; unmatched junction bases: 8. This CDR3 is built from 14 residues. The CDR3 sequence: CSAPWGGNSYEQYF. The CDR3 DNA follows: TGCAGTGCCCCGTGGGGGGGTAACTCCTACGAGCAGTACTTC.

The V gene is TRBV19, the J gene TRBJ1-4; D might be TRBD1 (5 bases). CDR1 and CDR2 from the germline V gene are LNHDA and SQIVND (reference sequence). V gave up 7 bases and J gave up 1 base, with 13 bases separating them. The CDR3 consists of 15 residues. The CDR3 bases are TGTGCCAGTAATCCCAGGGCCGGAACTAATGAAAAACTGTTTTTT. It encodes CASNPRAGTNEKLFF. Combining the CDR3 with reference TRBV19 and TRBJ1-4 gives the whole variable domain DGGITQSPKYLFRKEGQNVTLSCEQNLNHDAMYWYRQDPGQGLRLIYYSQIVNDFQKGDIAEGYSVSREKKESFPLTVTSAQKNPTAFYLCASNPRAGTNEKLFFGSGTQLSVL.

This clonotype was seen many times. The V and J genes are TRBV29-1 and TRBJ2-3; D not resolved. Germline V CDR1 and CDR2: SQVTM, ANQGSEA. V dropped 7 bases and J dropped 2 bases, with 16 bases sitting between them. The CDR3 is 14 residues long. CDR3 DNA: TGCAGCGGTTGGAGTTCGATAAACACAGATACGCAGTATTTT. This codes for CSGWSSINTDTQYF.

V usage is TRBV23-1 and J usage is TRBJ2-7; D not resolved. TRBV23-1 is an ORF, and what it does is uncertain. The germline V and J ends were trimmed by 0 bases and 4 bases, with 7 bases remaining between them. The CDR3 covers 13 residues. The CDR3 coding sequence is TGCGCCAGCAGTCAATCTTCCGAATACGAGCAGTACTTC. As protein: CASSQSSEYEQYF.

The J gene is TRBJ2-7, the V gene TRBV5-1, with 10 bases that match TRBD2. The V gene end was trimmed by 0 bases and the J gene end by 5 bases; junction bases not matched to a gene: 2. The CDR3 loop spans 14 amino acids. Germline V gene lookup returns CDR1 SGHRS and CDR2 YFSETQ. CDR3 sequence reads: CASSLVLAGNEQYF. Here the CDR3 DNA reads TGCGCCAGCAGCTTGGTACTAGCGGGAAACGAGCAGTACTTC.

In this sample, this clonotype turned up a few times. This chain uses TRBV2 with TRBJ2-1, with 7 positions matching TRBD1. The CDR3 loop spans 14 amino acids. V shed 6 bases, J shed 1 base, and the junction held 3 bases outside the gene matches. Germline CDR1 and CDR2: SNHLY and FYNNEI. Here the CDR3 DNA reads TGTGCCAGCAGGACAGGGCCTTCCTACAATGAGCAGTTCTTC. Its translation is CASRTGPSYNEQFF.

This clonotype was counted between two and nine times. V gene TRBV12-3 or TRBV12-4 combines with J gene TRBJ2-7; 9 bases line up with TRBD1. With 2 bases clipped from V and 2 bases from J, the junction kept 7 bases outside the gene matches. The CDR3 is 16 amino acids. CDR3 residues: CASSLRGQGPTYEQYF. CDR3 DNA sequence: TGTGCCAGCAGTTTAAGGGGACAGGGCCCGACCTACGAGCAGTACTTC.